What follows is one T cell receptor beta chain and its context. These data belong to a study of blood T cell repertoires in COVID-19. V shed 2 bases and J 7 bases; nucleotides not matched to a gene: 2. This CDR3 has 14 residues. Germline loops: CDR1 MNHEY, CDR2 SVGAGI. Profiled with immunoSEQ multiplex PCR; TCRdb holds only in-frame clones, not every one. The sample lists nearly 90,000 clones, 88% occurring once. Sequencing was performed on peripheral blood. This sequence originates from a man at least 80 years old with acute or convalescent COVID-19. The chain links TRBV6-5 to TRBJ1-6, with TRBD1 matching 7 bases. In DNA, the CDR3 is TGTGCCAGCAGTTACGTCAGGGGGAATTCACCCCTCCACTTT. It is translated as CASSYVRGNSPLHF.